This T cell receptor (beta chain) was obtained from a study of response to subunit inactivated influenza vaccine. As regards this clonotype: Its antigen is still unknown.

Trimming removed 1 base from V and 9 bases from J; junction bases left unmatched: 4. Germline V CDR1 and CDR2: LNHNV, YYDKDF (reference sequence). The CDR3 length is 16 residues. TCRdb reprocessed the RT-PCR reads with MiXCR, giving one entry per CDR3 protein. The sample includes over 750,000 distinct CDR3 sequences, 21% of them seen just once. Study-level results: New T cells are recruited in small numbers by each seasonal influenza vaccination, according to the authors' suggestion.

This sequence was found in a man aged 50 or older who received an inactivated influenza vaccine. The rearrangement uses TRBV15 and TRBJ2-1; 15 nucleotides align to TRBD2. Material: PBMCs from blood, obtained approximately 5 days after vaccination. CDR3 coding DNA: TGTGCCACCAGCAGAGTTACGGGACTAGCGGGGGGTGAGCAGTTCTTC. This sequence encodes CATSRVTGLAGGEQFF.